What follows are 12 T cell receptor beta chains derived from one specimen sequenced in a study of cytomegalovirus exposure and HLA in healthy donors. This PCR relied on a set of 60 Vbeta primers and 13 Jbeta primers. Generated by immunoSEQ multiplex PCR, the TCRdb table keeps only in-frame clones and is missing some. There are roughly 230,000 clones in the sample; around 90% occur only once, and less than 2% lies in the top ten. The source material was PBMCs. These receptors originate from a girl aged 2-10 years in good health and CMV-seronegative.

This sequence joins TRBV18 and TRBJ1-1, with D possibly matching TRBD1 (5 bases). V was cut by 3 bases and J by 3 bases, with 17 bases left in between. CDR1 is KGHSH and CDR2 is LQKENI in the germline V gene. This CDR3 contains 16 residues. CDR3 sequence reads: CASSPSGTNADTEAFF. CDR3 nucleotide sequence: TGTGCCAGCTCACCCTCCGGGACTAACGCCGACACTGAAGCTTTCTTT.

The chain recombines TRBV11-2 with TRBJ2-7; 7 nucleotides match TRBD2. The V segment lost 5 bases and the J segment 0 bases; nucleotides outside the gene matches: 10. The germline CDR1 and CDR2 sequences are SGHAT and FQNNGV. The length of the CDR3 is 16 residues. CDR3 DNA sequence: TGTGCCAGCAGCAAAGTGGTTCTAGCGGTCTCCTACGAGCAGTACTTC. Protein product: CASSKVVLAVSYEQYF.

This rearrangement joins TRBV5-5 to TRBJ2-5, with 9 nucleotides matching TRBD2. Unmatched junction bases numbered 7, after V lost 4 bases and J lost 3 bases. The germline V gene has CDR1 SGHKS and CDR2 YYEKEE (reference sequence). This CDR3 spans 15 amino acids. The CDR3 is CASSRTSEGEETQYF. The CDR3 DNA follows: TGTGCCAGCAGCCGGACTAGCGAGGGGGAAGAGACCCAGTACTTC.

The V and J genes are TRBV5-8 and TRBJ1-3, with a weak D call TRBD1 (5 bases). Germline-derived CDR1 and CDR2 are SGHTS and YDEGEE. V lost 3 bases and J lost 2, with 15 bases in between. The CDR3 sequence is 16 residues long. The CDR3 nucleotides read TGTGCCAGCAGCTGGGGCCGTATCTTAGCTGGAAACACCATATATTTT. It codes for CASSWGRILAGNTIYF.

The chain recombines TRBV27 with TRBJ2-3; tentative D call: TRBD2 (6 bases). CDR1 and CDR2 (germline): MNHEY, SMNVEV (reference sequence). V was clipped by 1 base and J by 4 bases, with 12 bases between them. This CDR3 is built from 15 residues. CDR3 coding DNA: TGTGCCAGCAGTTTATACGGGAGTAGTCCAGATACGCAGTATTTT. Protein: CASSLYGSSPDTQYF.

The V and J genes are TRBV30 and TRBJ1-4, with D unresolved. CDR1 is GTSNPN and CDR2 is SVGIG in the germline V gene (reference sequence). The CDR3 is 16 amino acids. With 2 bases removed from V and 1 base from J, the gap between germline ends came to 14 bases. The DNA for the CDR3 is TGTGCCTGGAGTCCGCGGTGGGCGGGAACTAATGAAAAACTGTTTTTT. Its translation: CAWSPRWAGTNEKLFF.

This clone was seen a few times. The chain recombines TRBV5-1 with TRBJ1-1, with 7 bases lining up with TRBD1. The germline gives CDR1 SGHRS, CDR2 YFSETQ. V shed 8 bases and J 0 bases; nucleotides not matched to a gene: 4. The CDR3 spans 13 residues. CDR3 coding DNA: TGCGCCAGTTGGGGACAGTTGAACACTGAAGCTTTCTTT. Translated, it gives CASWGQLNTEAFF.

In this sample, this clone turned up once. V gene TRBV4-2 combines with J gene TRBJ1-5, with 11 bases fitting TRBD1. Germline CDR1 is LGHNA and CDR2 is YNFKEQ. V lost 0 bases and J lost 1; bases outside the gene matches: 5. This CDR3 has 18 amino acids. CDR3 in amino acids: CASSQDGQGAGSNQPQHF. The CDR3 DNA reads TGTGCCAGCAGCCAAGATGGACAGGGGGCGGGAAGCAATCAGCCCCAGCATTTT.

The chain links TRBV10-3 to TRBJ2-7; D is uncertain. V shed 8 bases and J shed 0 bases, with 17 bases lying between them. CDR1 is ENHRY and CDR2 is SYGVKD in the germline V gene. This CDR3 region has 15 residues. CDR3: CAIGKTEPYSYEQYF. The CDR3 bases are TGTGCCATCGGAAAGACGGAGCCCTACTCCTACGAGCAGTACTTC.

A note on this clone: Other DNA sequences in the same sample also yield this CDR3. The chain employs TRBV5-1 and TRBJ2-3, with 9 positions matching TRBD1. V shed 4 bases, J shed 1 base, and the junction held 4 bases outside the gene matches. The germline V gene has CDR1 SGHRS and CDR2 YFSETQ. CDR3 length: 15 amino acids. CDR3 DNA sequence: TGCGCCAGCAGCCCGGGACAGGGAGGCACAGATACGCAGTATTTT. Translating gives CASSPGQGGTDTQYF.

The chain carries TRBV11-2 and TRBJ2-2; the match to TRBD2 covers 14 bases. With V trimmed by 5 bases and J by 8 bases, 4 bases remained unmatched. The CDR3 is 15 amino acids. CDR1 is SGHAT and CDR2 is FQNNGV in the germline V gene. The CDR3, as DNA: TGTGCCAGCAGCCATGGACTAGCGGGAGGAGGGGAGCTGTTTTTT. Translated: CASSHGLAGGGELFF.

CDR3 sequence (DNA): TGTGCCAGCAGCTTAGACAGGGACAGTGGAATGAACACTGAAGCTTTCTTT. Residues: CASSLDRDSGMNTEAFF. The chain employs TRBV7-9 and TRBJ1-1, with 7 bases aligning to TRBD1. Per the germline V gene, CDR1 is SEHNR and CDR2 is FQNEAQ (reference sequence). This CDR3 is built from 17 residues. The trim removed 1 base at V and 0 bases at J, leaving 8 bases unmatched.